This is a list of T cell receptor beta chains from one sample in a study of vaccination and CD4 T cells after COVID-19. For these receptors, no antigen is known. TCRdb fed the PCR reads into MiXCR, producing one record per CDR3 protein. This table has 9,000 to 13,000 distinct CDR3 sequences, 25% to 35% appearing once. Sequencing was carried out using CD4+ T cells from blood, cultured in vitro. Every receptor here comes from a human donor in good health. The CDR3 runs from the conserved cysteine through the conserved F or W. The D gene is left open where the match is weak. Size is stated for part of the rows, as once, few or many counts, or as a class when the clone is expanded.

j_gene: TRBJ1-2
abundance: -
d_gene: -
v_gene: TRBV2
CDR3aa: CASRGDGHGYTF
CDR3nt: TGTGCCAGCAGAGGGGACGGCCATGGCTACACCTTC

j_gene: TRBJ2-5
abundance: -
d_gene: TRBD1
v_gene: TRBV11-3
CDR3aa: CASSGTGQETQYF
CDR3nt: TGTGCCAGCAGCGGGACAGGGCAGGAGACCCAGTACTTC

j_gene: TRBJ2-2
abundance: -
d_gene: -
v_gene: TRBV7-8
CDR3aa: CASSPYRFSQELFF
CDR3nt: TGTGCCAGCAGCCCCTACAGGTTTTCTCAAGAGCTGTTTTTT

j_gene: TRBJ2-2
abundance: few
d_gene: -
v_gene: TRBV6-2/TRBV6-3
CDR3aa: CASSYGLPGTGELFF
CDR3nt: TGTGCCAGCAGTTACGGGTTACCTGGGACCGGGGAGCTGTTTTTT

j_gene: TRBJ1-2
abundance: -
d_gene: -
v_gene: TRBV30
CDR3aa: CAWMRDGGGYTF
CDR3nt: TGTGCCTGGATGAGGGACGGTGGTGGCTACACCTTC

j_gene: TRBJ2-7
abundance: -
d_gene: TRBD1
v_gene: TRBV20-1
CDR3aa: CSAEQGVQPYEQYF
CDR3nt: TGCAGTGCAGAACAGGGGGTCCAACCCTACGAGCAGTACTTC

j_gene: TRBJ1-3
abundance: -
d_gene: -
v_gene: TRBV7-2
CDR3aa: CASSEDRGNTIYF
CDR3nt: TGTGCCAGCAGCGAAGACAGGGGAAACACCATATATTTT

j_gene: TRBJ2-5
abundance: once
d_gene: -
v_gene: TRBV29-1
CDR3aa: CSVDPQGRRETQHF
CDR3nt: TGCAGCGTCGATCCCCAGGGGCGGAGAGAGACCCAGCACTTC

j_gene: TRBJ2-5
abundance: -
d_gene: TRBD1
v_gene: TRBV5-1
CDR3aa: CASRDRVFEETQYF
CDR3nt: TGCGCCAGCCGGGACAGGGTTTTCGAAGAGACCCAGTACTTC

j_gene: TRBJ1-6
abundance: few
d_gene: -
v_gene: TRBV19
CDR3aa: CASSFYQAAGDSPLHF
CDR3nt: TGTGCCAGTAGTTTTTACCAGGCGGCAGGGGATTCACCCCTCCACTTT

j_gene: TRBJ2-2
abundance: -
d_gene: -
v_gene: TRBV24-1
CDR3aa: CATRPRGSSGELFF
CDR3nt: TGTGCCACCAGACCAAGAGGATCTAGTGGGGAGCTGTTTTTT

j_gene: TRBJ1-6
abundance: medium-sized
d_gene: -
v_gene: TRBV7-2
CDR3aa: CASSLGAGGKRPLHF
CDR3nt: TGTGCCAGCAGCTTAGGAGCTGGGGGGAAGCGTCCCCTCCACTTT

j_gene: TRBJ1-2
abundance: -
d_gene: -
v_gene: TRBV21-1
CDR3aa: CASSKTGHQNNYGYTF
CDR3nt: TGTGCCAGCAGCAAAACGGGGCACCAAAATAACTATGGCTACACCTTC

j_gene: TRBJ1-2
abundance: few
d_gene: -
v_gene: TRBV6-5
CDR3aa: CASSSRASYPGYTF
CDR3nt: TGTGCCAGCAGTTCTAGGGCCTCGTACCCCGGCTACACCTTC

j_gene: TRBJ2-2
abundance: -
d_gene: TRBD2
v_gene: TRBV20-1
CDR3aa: CSAAASGLTGELFF
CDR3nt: TGCAGTGCTGCGGCTAGCGGGCTGACCGGGGAGCTGTTTTTT

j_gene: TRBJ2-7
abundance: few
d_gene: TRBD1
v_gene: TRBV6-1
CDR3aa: CASQPGQVYEQYF
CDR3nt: TGTGCCAGCCAACCGGGACAGGTGTACGAGCAGTACTTC

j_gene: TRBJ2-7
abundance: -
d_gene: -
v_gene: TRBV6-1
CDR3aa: CASSEGAGVLYEQYF
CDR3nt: TGTGCCAGCAGTGAGGGGGCTGGGGTACTCTACGAGCAGTACTTC

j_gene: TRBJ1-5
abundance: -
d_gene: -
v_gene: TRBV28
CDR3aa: CASSTTRAWNQPRHF
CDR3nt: TGTGCCAGCAGCACGACCAGGGCCTGGAATCAGCCCCGGCATTTT

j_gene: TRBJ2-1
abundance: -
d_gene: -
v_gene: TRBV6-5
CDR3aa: CASSYSYSEQFF
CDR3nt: TGTGCCAGCAGTTACAGCTATAGTGAGCAGTTCTTC

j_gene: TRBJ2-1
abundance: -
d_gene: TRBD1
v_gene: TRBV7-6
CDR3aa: CASSSTTTGGEQFF
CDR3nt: TGTGCCAGCAGCTCCACTACGACAGGGGGGGAGCAGTTCTTC

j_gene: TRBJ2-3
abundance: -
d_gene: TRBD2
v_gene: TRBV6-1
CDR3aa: CASSAQFETSGLVRRNF
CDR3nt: TGTGCCAGCAGTGCACAATTCGAGACATCCGGACTAGTCAGGCGAAATTTT

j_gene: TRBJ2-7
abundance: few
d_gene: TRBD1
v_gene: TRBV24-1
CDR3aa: CATSDTGTGGYEQYF
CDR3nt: TGTGCCACCAGTGACACCGGGACAGGGGGCTACGAGCAGTACTTC

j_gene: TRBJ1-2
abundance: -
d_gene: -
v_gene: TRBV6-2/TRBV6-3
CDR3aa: CASSYSGQWGNGYTF
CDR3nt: TGTGCCAGCAGTTATTCCGGACAGTGGGGGAATGGCTACACCTTC

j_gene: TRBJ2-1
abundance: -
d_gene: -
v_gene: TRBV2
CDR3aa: CASSGLRDNEQFF
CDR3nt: TGTGCCAGCAGTGGGCTCCGGGACAATGAGCAGTTCTTC

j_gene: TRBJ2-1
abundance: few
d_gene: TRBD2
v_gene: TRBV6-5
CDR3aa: CASSSPNSGRAYNEQFF
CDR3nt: TGTGCCAGCAGTTCTCCGAATAGCGGGAGGGCCTACAATGAGCAGTTCTTC

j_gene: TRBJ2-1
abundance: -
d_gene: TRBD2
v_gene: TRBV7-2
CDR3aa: CASSLDSGSLYNEQFF
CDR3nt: TGTGCCAGCAGCTTAGATAGCGGGAGCCTGTACAATGAGCAGTTCTTC

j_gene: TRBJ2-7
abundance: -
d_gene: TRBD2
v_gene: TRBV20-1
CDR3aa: CSARDPLAGHYEQYF
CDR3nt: TGCAGTGCTAGAGATCCCCTAGCGGGCCACTACGAGCAGTACTTC

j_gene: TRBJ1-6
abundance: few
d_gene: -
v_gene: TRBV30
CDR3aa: CAWSTDAAGSPLHF
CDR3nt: TGTGCCTGGAGTACGGACGCGGCTGGTTCACCCCTCCACTTT

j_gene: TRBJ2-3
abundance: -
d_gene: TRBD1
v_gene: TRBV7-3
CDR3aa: CASSPGQGMQYF
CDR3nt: TGTGCCAGCAGCCCGGGACAGGGGATGCAGTATTTT

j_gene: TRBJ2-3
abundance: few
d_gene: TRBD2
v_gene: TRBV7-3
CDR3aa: CASSFSGRATDTQYF
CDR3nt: TGTGCCAGCAGCTTTAGCGGGAGGGCCACTGATACGCAGTATTTT